This TCR beta chain was sequenced in a study of response to subunit inactivated influenza vaccine. Comment on this clonotype: This may arise from a read error, as a much more abundant clone is one base away.

In TCRdb, the RT-PCR reads were re-called with MiXCR into one record per CDR3 protein. Here the sample spans hundreds of thousands of distinct CDR3 sequences, approximately 7.6% being singletons. Trimming at V came to 0 bases and at J to 6 bases, leaving 16 bases not matched to a gene. The length of the CDR3 is 20 residues. Per germline, CDR1 MDHEN and CDR2 SYDVKM. The TCR was taken from a man aged 50-75 years who received an inactivated influenza vaccine. This rearrangement joins TRBV28 to TRBJ1-5, with TRBD1 identical over 11 bases. The sample consisted of PBMCs from blood, taken 23 months after vaccination. CDR3 in amino acids: CASSLWFGTGGFFGAQPQHF. CDR3 DNA sequence: TGTGCCAGCAGTTTATGGTTCGGGACAGGGGGATTCTTTGGGGCTCAGCCCCAGCATTTT.